The present TCR beta chain was sequenced within a study of T cells in Graves' hyperthyroidism and ophthalmopathy. The sample holds many counts of this clonotype. RNA transcripts were the template for amplifying TCR beta CDR3 regions. During a first-round RT-PCR of the TCR CDR3, the HTBI primer set was used. TCRdb re-analysed the multiplex PCR reads in MiXCR, keeping a single row per CDR3 protein. This table holds roughly 240,000 distinct CDR3 sequences, about 25% found once. CDR3 length equals 17 residues. J lost 0 bases, V lost 4 bases, and 8 bases had no gene match. The germline CDR1 and CDR2 sequences are DFQATT and SNEGSKA (reference sequence).

The sample was blood. The sequence came from a woman aged 40 to 50 with Graves' ophthalmopathy. The chain is built from TRBV20-1 and TRBJ2-7, with TRBD2 matching 14 bases. For the CDR3, the DNA is TGCAGTGCTATCCCCGGGACTAGCGGGAGCTTCTCCTACGAGCAGTACTTC. Translating it yields CSAIPGTSGSFSYEQYF.